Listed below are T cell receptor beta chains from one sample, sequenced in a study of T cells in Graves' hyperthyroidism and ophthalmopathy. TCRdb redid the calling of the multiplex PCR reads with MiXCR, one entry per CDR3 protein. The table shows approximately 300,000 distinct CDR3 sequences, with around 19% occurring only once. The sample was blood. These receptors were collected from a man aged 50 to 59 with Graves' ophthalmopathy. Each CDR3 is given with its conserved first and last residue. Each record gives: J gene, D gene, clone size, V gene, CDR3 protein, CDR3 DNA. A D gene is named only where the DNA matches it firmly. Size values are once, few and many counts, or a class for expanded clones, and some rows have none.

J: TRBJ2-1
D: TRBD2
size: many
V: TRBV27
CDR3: CASSLQPGLGYNEQFF
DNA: TGTGCCAGCAGTTTACAGCCGGGACTAGGCTACAATGAGCAGTTCTTC

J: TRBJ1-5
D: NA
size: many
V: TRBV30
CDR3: CAWSQREDQPQHF
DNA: TGTGCCTGGAGTCAACGGGAGGATCAGCCCCAGCATTTT

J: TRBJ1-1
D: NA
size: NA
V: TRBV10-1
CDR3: CASSEEGGGDTEAFF
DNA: TGCGCCAGCAGTGAGGAGGGTGGTGGGGACACTGAAGCTTTCTTT

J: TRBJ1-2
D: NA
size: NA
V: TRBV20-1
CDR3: CSSGTDHGYTF
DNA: TGCAGTTCCGGGACGGATCATGGCTACACCTTC

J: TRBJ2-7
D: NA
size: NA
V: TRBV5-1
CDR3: CASSLAAGRTYEQCF
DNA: TGCGCCAGCAGCTTGGCGGCAGGGCGGACCTACGAGCAGTGCTTC

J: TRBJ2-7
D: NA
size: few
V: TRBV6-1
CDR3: CASKVWGPRRGYEQYF
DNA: TGTGCCAGCAAGGTGTGGGGTCCGAGGCGGGGCTACGAGCAGTACTTC

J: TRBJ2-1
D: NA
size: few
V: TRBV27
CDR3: CASPYRAYYSYNEQFF
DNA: TGTGCCAGCCCATACAGGGCGTACTACTCCTACAATGAGCAGTTCTTC

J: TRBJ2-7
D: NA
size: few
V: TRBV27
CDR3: CASSLAGLWYEQYF
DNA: TGTGCCAGCAGTTTGGCAGGGTTATGGTACGAGCAGTACTTC

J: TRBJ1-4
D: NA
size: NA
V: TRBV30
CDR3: CAWNRGATNEKLFF
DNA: TGTGCCTGGAACCGGGGTGCAACTAATGAAAAACTGTTTTTT

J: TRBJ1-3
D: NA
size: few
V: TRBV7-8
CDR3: CASSLEGRTPGNTIYF
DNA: TGTGCCAGCAGCTTAGAGGGAAGGACTCCTGGAAACACCATATATTTT

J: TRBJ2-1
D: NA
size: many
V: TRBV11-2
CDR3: CASSLIAVEQFF
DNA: TGTGCCAGCAGCTTAATAGCGGTTGAGCAGTTCTTC

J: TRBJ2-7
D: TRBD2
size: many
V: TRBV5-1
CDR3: CASSLSSGRYEQYF
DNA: TGCGCCAGCAGCTTGAGTAGCGGGAGATACGAGCAGTACTTC

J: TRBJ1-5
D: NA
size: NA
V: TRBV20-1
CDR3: CSATSPGSNQPQHF
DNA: TGCAGTGCGACAAGTCCCGGTAGCAATCAGCCCCAGCATTTT

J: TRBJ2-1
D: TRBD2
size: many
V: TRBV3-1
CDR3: CASSQFRSGNSGEQFF
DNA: TGTGCCAGCAGCCAATTTCGAAGCGGGAATTCCGGTGAGCAGTTCTTC

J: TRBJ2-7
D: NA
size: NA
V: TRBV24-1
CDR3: CATSDGANYEQYF
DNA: TGTGCCACCAGTGATGGGGCAAACTACGAGCAGTACTTC

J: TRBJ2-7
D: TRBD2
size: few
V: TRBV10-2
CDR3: CASIPGLVFGEQYF
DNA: TGCGCCAGTATTCCGGGACTAGTCTTTGGGGAGCAGTACTTC

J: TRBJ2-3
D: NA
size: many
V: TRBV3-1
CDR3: CASSPHRDTQYF
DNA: TGTGCCAGCAGCCCCCACCGCGATACGCAGTATTTT

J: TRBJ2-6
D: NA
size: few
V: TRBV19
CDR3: CASSITAGAGANVLTF
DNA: TGTGCCAGTAGTATAACCGCCGGGGCTGGGGCCAACGTCCTGACTTTC

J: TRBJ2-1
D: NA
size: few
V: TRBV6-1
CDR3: CASSEVIQSYNEQFF
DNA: TGTGCCAGCAGTGAAGTCATACAGTCCTACAATGAGCAGTTCTTC

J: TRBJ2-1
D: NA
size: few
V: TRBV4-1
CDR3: CASSRLNPGEDRQFF
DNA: TGCGCCAGCAGCCGCCTTAACCCGGGAGAAGACAGGCAGTTCTTC

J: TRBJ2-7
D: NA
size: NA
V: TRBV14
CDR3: CASSQDFGRACEQYF
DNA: TGTGCCAGCAGCCAAGATTTCGGCAGGGCCTGCGAGCAGTACTTC

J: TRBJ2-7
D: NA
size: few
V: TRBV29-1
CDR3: CSVEGGAGKQYF
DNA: TGCAGCGTTGAGGGGGGGGCTGGGAAGCAGTACTTC

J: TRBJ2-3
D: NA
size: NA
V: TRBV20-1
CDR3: CSATWRREKDTQYF
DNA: TGCAGTGCTACTTGGCGACGGGAGAAAGATACGCAGTATTTT

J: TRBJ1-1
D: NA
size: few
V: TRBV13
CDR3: CASSFGTGATEAFF
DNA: TGTGCCAGCAGCTTCGGCACAGGAGCCACTGAAGCTTTCTTT

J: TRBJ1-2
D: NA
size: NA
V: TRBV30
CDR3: CAWSVGGLAGYTF
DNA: TGTGCCTGGAGTGTAGGGGGGCTGGCTGGCTACACCTTC

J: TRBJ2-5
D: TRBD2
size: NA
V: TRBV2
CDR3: CASSEWAGGPMSQETQYF
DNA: TGTGCCAGCAGTGAATGGGCGGGAGGGCCGATGAGTCAAGAGACCCAGTACTTC

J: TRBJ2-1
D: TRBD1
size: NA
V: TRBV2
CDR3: CASSAGQGENNEQFF
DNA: TGTGCCAGCAGTGCGGGGCAGGGGGAAAACAATGAGCAGTTCTTC

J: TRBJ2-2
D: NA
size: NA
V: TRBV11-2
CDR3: CASSYPGPGPGTTNTGELFF
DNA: TGTGCCAGCAGTTACCCCGGACCCGGCCCCGGGACAACCAACACCGGGGAGCTGTTTTTT

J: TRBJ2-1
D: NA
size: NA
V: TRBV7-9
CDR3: CASSFQRPSRWGQFF
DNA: TGTGCCAGCAGCTTCCAAAGGCCTAGCCGGTGGGGGCAGTTCTTC

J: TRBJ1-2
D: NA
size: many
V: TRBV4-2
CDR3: CASSQEGQANYGYTF
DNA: TGTGCCAGCAGCCAAGAAGGGCAGGCTAACTATGGCTACACCTTC

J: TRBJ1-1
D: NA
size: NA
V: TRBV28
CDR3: CASSFSLRAGGNTEAFF
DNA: TGTGCCAGCAGTTTCTCCCTCAGGGCAGGTGGGAACACTGAAGCTTTCTTT

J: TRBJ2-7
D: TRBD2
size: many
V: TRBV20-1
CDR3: CSARDARGLAGSYEQYF
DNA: TGCAGTGCTAGGGATGCCCGAGGACTAGCGGGATCCTACGAGCAGTACTTC

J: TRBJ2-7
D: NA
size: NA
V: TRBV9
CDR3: CASSPHMSVGSGYEQYF
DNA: TGTGCCAGCAGCCCCCACATGAGTGTAGGATCGGGCTACGAGCAGTACTTC

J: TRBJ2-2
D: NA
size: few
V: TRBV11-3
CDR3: CASRPSGVSNTGELFF
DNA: TGTGCCAGCAGGCCGAGTGGGGTATCCAACACCGGGGAGCTGTTTTTT

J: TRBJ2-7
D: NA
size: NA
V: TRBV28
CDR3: CASSFPGTDYEQYF
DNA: TGTGCCAGCAGTTTCCCCGGGACGGACTACGAGCAGTACTTC

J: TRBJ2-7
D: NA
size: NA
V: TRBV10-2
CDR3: CASAATRLLTYEQYF
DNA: TGCGCCAGCGCCGCTACTAGACTTCTTACCTACGAGCAGTACTTC

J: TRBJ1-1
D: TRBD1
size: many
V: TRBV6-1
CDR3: CASRLDRGSVNTEAFF
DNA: TGTGCCAGCAGGCTAGACAGGGGGTCAGTGAACACTGAAGCTTTCTTT

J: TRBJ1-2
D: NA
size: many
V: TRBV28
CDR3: CASSLGLLTNYGYTF
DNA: TGTGCCAGCAGCCTGGGACTTCTTACTAACTATGGCTACACCTTC

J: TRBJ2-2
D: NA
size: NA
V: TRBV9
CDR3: CASTLIGSGTNTGELFF
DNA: TGTGCCAGCACCCTTATCGGGAGCGGAACGAACACCGGGGAGCTGTTTTTT

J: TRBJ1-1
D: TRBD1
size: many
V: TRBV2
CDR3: CASTMDRAATEAFF
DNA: TGTGCCAGCACTATGGACAGGGCGGCCACTGAAGCTTTCTTT

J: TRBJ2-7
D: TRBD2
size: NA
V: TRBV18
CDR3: CASSPPSIAGGPNEQYF
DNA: TGTGCCAGCTCACCACCGTCAATAGCGGGAGGGCCAAATGAGCAGTACTTC

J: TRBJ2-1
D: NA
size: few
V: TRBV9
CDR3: CASSVDQGGYNEQFF
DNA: TGTGCCAGCAGCGTAGACCAGGGGGGGTACAATGAGCAGTTCTTC

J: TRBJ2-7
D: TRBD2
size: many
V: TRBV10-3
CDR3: CAISESVAGNYEQYF
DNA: TGTGCCATCAGTGAGTCGGTAGCGGGGAACTACGAGCAGTACTTC

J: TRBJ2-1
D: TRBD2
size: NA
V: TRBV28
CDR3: CASSDAAGDRLGQFF
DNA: TGTGCCAGCAGCGATGCGGCGGGAGATAGGCTTGGGCAGTTCTTC

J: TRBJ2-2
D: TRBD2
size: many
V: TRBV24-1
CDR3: CATSDLKAGGDTGELFF
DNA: TGTGCCACCAGTGACCTTAAAGCGGGAGGGGACACCGGGGAGCTGTTTTTT

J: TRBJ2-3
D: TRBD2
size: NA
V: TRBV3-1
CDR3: CASSMTSGRQNTQYF
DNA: TGTGCCAGCAGCATGACTAGCGGGAGACAAAATACGCAGTATTTT